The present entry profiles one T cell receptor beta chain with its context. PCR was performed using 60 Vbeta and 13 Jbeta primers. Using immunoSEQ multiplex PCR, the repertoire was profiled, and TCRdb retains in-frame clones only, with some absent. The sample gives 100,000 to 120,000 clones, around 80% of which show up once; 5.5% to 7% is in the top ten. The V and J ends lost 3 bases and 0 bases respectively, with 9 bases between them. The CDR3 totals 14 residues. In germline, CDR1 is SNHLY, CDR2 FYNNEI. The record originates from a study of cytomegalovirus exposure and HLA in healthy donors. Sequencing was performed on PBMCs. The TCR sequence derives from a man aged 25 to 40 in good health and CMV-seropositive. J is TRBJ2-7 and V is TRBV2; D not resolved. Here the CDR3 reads CASSDRYLSYEQYF. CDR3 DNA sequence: TGTGCCAGCAGTGACCGGTACCTCTCCTACGAGCAGTACTTC.